The 22 T cell receptor beta chains given below trace back to one sample, sequenced in a study of regulatory T cells in long-lasting Graves disease. Researchers made TCR beta libraries by using iRepertoire HTBI primers and running Arm-PCR on CDR3 regions. TCRdb reprocessed the multiplex PCR reads with MiXCR, giving one entry per CDR3 protein. The sample carries a few hundred thousand distinct CDR3 sequences, 20% to 25% recorded once. Indicated time point: newly diagnosed GD, antithyroid drugs for less than 3 months. The authors made the TCR library using RNA they extracted from PBMCs. Here the sequenced sample was peripheral blood mononuclear cells (PBMCs), taken at new diagnosis, from a patient treated with antithyroid drugs. These receptors were obtained from a female donor with Graves disease.

Details on this clonotype: Germline is not matched at one junction end, which may reflect a read error. The chain employs TRBV15 and TRBJ1-2; D unclear. The CDR3 loop spans 14 amino acids. In germline, CDR1 is LNHNV, CDR2 YYDKDF (reference sequence). CDR3 nucleotide sequence: TGTGCCACCAGCAGAGATATAGCTAACTATGGCTGCACCTTC. Protein sequence: CATSRDIANYGCTF.

This clonotype was found many times. This chain uses TRBV27 with TRBJ2-7; D is perhaps TRBD2 (7 bases). V lost 6 bases and J lost 9, with 21 bases in between. Germline CDR1 is MNHEY and CDR2 is SMNVEV (reference sequence). The CDR3 has 14 amino acids. The CDR3 reads CASSVKGGGLRQYF. The CDR3 DNA sequence: TGTGCCAGCAGCGTGAAGGGGGGGGGGCTACGGCAGTACTTC.

Points on this clonotype: A single base separates this from a much larger clone, so it may be a read error. The chain is built from TRBV6-2 or TRBV6-3 and TRBJ1-1, with D perhaps matching TRBD1 (6 bases). CDR1 and CDR2 (germline): MNHEY, SVGEGT. CDR3 length: 17 amino acids. For the CDR3, the DNA is TGTGCCAGCAGTTACCTGGGCCAGGGGTCAGGGGACACTGGAGCTTTCTTT. This sequence encodes CASSYLGQGSGDTGAFF.

This clonotype was found a few times. The chain recombines TRBV11-2 with TRBJ1-4; 9 nucleotides match TRBD1. The germline V gene has CDR1 SGHAT and CDR2 FQNNGV. This CDR3 is 15 amino acids long. Trimming removed 5 bases from V and 7 bases from J; junction bases left unmatched: 8. This CDR3 reads CASSQMGQGGEKLFF. The CDR3 DNA follows: TGTGCCAGCAGCCAAATGGGACAGGGTGGTGAAAAACTGTTTTTT.

This clonotype was picked up a small number of times. V usage is TRBV14 and J usage is TRBJ2-3, with D possibly matching TRBD2 (6 bases). The CDR3 is 16 residues long. Looked up from germline, CDR1 is SGHDN and CDR2 is FVKESK. V lost 2 bases to trimming and J lost 0 bases, with 12 bases between them. This CDR3 is CASSQLSGFSTDTQYF. The DNA for the CDR3 is TGTGCCAGCAGCCAATTAAGCGGGTTTAGCACAGATACGCAGTATTTT.

In this sample, this clonotype turned up once. One base separates it from a far larger clone, so it is likely a read error. The V gene is TRBV7-2, the J gene TRBJ2-1; D possibly matches TRBD1 or TRBD2 (5 bases each). V lost 0 bases to trimming and J lost 9 bases, with 15 bases between them. The CDR3 runs to 15 residues. Germline lookup yields CDR1 SGHTA and CDR2 FQGNSA. The CDR3 spells CASSLAVPGRGEQFF. As DNA, the CDR3 is TGTGCCAGCAGCTTAGCAGTCCCGGGACGAGGTGAGCAGTTCTTC.

To note about this clonotype: A far larger clone is one base from this, pointing to a likely read error. The J gene is TRBJ2-3, the V gene TRBV5-6; D gene ambiguous. The CDR3 covers 15 residues. Trimming removed 5 bases from V and 0 bases from J, with 13 bases in between. Germline loops: CDR1 SGHDT, CDR2 YYEEEE. Here the CDR3 DNA reads TGTGCCAGCAGTATGCGAACTCCCAGCACAGATACGCAGTATTTT. It encodes CASSMRTPSTDTQYF.

This clonotype was recorded many times. V gene TRBV5-1 combines with J gene TRBJ2-1; D call uncertain. The CDR3 is made up of 13 amino acids. V was shortened by 0 bases and J by 8 bases, with 9 bases between the two germline ends. The V gene's germline CDR1 is SGHRS and CDR2 YFSETQ. The CDR3 region is CASSLGFDHEQFF. CDR3 DNA sequence: TGCGCCAGCAGCTTGGGCTTCGACCATGAGCAGTTCTTC. The complete variable domain, with remaining parts taken from reference TRBV5-1 and TRBJ2-1, reads KAGVTQTPRYLIKTRGQQVTLSCSPISGHRSVSWYQQTPGQGLQFLFEYFSETQRNKGNFPGRFSGRQFSNSRSEMNVSTLELGDSALYLCASSLGFDHEQFFGPGTRLTVL.

This clonotype was observed many times. The chain uses TRBV4-3 and TRBJ2-5, with 11 bases identical to TRBD2. V trimming: 4 bases; J trimming: 4 bases; junction bases outside the gene matches: 8. The CDR3 runs to 16 residues. The germline gives CDR1 LGHNA, CDR2 YSLEER. CDR3 loop: CASSRSLGTSGETQYF. The CDR3 nucleotides are TGCGCCAGCAGCCGATCACTTGGGACTAGCGGAGAGACCCAGTACTTC.

The table lists this clonotype with many counts. The chain links TRBV10-1 to TRBJ2-3, with 7 bases fitting TRBD1. The V and J ends lost 6 bases and 3 bases, in that order; junction bases with no gene match: 3. CDR1 and CDR2 (germline): WNHNN, SYGVQD (reference sequence). CDR3 length equals 13 residues. The CDR3 is CASRQTGTDTQYF. Written as DNA, the CDR3 is TGCGCCAGCAGACAGACAGGGACAGATACGCAGTATTTT.

At least ten counts were recorded for this clonotype. The chain has TRBV2 and TRBJ2-2; either TRBD1 or TRBD2 may supply D (5 bases each). V was trimmed by 6 bases and J by 0 bases, leaving 11 bases between them. Germline values: CDR1 SNHLY, CDR2 FYNNEI. The CDR3 consists of 15 residues. Written as DNA, the CDR3 is TGTGCCAGCAGGGGGACCCAAACGAACACCGGGGAGCTGTTTTTT. This encodes CASRGTQTNTGELFF. Using reference TRBV2 and TRBJ2-2 for the parts outside the CDR3, the full variable domain is EPEVTQTPSHQVTQMGQEVILRCVPISNHLYFYWYRQILGQKVEFLVSFYNNEISEKSEIFDDQFSVERPDGSNFTLKIRSTKLEDSAMYFCASRGTQTNTGELFFGEGSRLTVL.

This clonotype was found many times. The chain carries TRBV7-9 and TRBJ2-3; 11 bases align to TRBD1. Trimming at V came to 5 bases and at J to 2 bases, leaving 6 bases not matched to a gene. There are 16 residues in the CDR3. Germline CDR1 and CDR2: SEHNR and FQNEAQ (reference sequence). CDR3 DNA sequence: TGTGCCAGCAGCCCCGGGACAGGGGGTTTCACAGATACGCAGTATTTT. It specifies CASSPGTGGFTDTQYF.

This clonotype was counted ten times or more. The V gene is TRBV30, the J gene TRBJ2-5; 15 bases are shared with TRBD2. Per the germline V gene, CDR1 is GTSNPN and CDR2 is SVGIG (reference sequence). J gave up 4 bases and V 2 bases, and 5 bases lay outside the gene matches. CDR3 size: 16 residues. In DNA form, the CDR3 reads TGTGCCTGGAGTCCGGGACTAGCGGGAGGAAGAGAGACCCAGTACTTC. Its translation is CAWSPGLAGGRETQYF.

This clonotype was counted many times. The junction does not match germline at one end; this may be a read error. Here the CDR3 reads CASSYPSGQGFF. The DNA for the CDR3 is TGTGCCAGCAGTTACCCCTCGGGACAGGGGTTCTTC. J is TRBJ2-7 and V is TRBV6-5, with 10 bases aligning to TRBD1. Looked up from germline, CDR1 is MNHEY and CDR2 is SVGAGI. This CDR3 contains 12 residues.

The chain couples TRBV6-1 to TRBJ2-3, with 7 bases aligning to TRBD2. Trimming at V came to 6 bases and at J to 5 bases, leaving 14 bases not matched to a gene. CDR1 is MNHNS, CDR2 SASEGT, per germline. This CDR3 has 16 residues. The CDR3 bases are TGTGCCAGCAGCCCCTCTGGGGGGGGGGTAAAAGATACGCAGTATTTT. It encodes CASSPSGGGVKDTQYF.

This clonotype was seen ten or more times. The V gene is TRBV4-3, the J gene TRBJ2-3; D may be TRBD1 or TRBD2 (6 bases each). Trimming left V 4 bases short and J 4 bases short, with 9 bases between. The CDR3 has 13 residues. Germline CDR1 and CDR2: LGHNA and YSLEER. The DNA of the CDR3 is TGCGCCAGCAGCCTGAGGGGGGCAGATACGCAGTATTTT. Its protein product is CASSLRGADTQYF.

This clonotype was counted ten times or more. The rearrangement links TRBV9 to TRBJ2-7, with 14 bases that match TRBD2. The CDR3 has 17 amino acids. Germline assignment: CDR1 SGDLS and CDR2 YYNGEE. J was trimmed by 1 base and V by 2 bases; bases with no gene match: 5. The CDR3 DNA follows: TGTGCCAGCAGCGTCGGACTAGCGGGGGGCTTTTCCTACGAGCAGTACTTC. It translates to CASSVGLAGGFSYEQYF.

This clonotype was counted ten times or more. CDR3 region: CASSLGGGTSTEAFF. The CDR3 DNA sequence: TGTGCCAGCAGCTTGGGGGGGGGGACCAGCACTGAAGCTTTCTTT. The chain couples TRBV5-6 to TRBJ1-1; D may be TRBD1 (5 bases). CDR1 is SGHDT, CDR2 YYEEEE, per germline. This CDR3 has 15 residues. Trimming stripped 0 bases from V and 4 bases from J, with 13 bases between.

The table lists this clonotype with many counts. The chain recombines TRBV11-2 with TRBJ2-7; no reliable D call. V was pared by 7 bases and J by 2 bases, with 12 bases between. This CDR3 is built from 13 residues. Germline CDR1 SGHAT, CDR2 FQNNGV. The CDR3 region is CASNLAGPYEQYF. The CDR3 region has the DNA TGTGCCAGCAACCTCGCAGGCCCCTACGAGCAGTACTTC. The full variable domain, rest sourced from reference TRBV11-2 and TRBJ2-7, is EAGVAQSPRYKIIEKRQSVAFWCNPISGHATLYWYQQILGQGPKLLIQFQNNGVVDDSQLPKDRFSAERLKGVDSTLKIQPAKLEDSAVYLCASNLAGPYEQYFGPGTRLTVT.

As DNA, the CDR3 is TGTGCCAGCAGTCAGGGACTAGCGGGGAAAAAAGAGACCCAGTACTTC. Translated: CASSQGLAGKKETQYF. V and J are TRBV6-1 and TRBJ2-5, with TRBD2 identical over 13 bases. The CDR3 covers 16 residues. V shed 5 bases, J shed 3 bases, and the junction held 6 bases outside the gene matches. From germline, CDR1 is MNHNS and CDR2 SASEGT.

The chain joins TRBV20-1 to TRBJ2-7; D remains ambiguous. This CDR3 region has 14 residues. Germline loops: CDR1 DFQATT, CDR2 SNEGSKA (reference sequence). The V gene lost 6 bases and the J gene lost 0 bases, with 15 bases spanning the gap. CDR3 coding DNA: TGCAGTGCCCGGAGTTCGTTTGCCTCCTACGAGCAGTACTTC. The encoded protein is CSARSSFASYEQYF.

CDR3 bases: TGTGCCAGCAGTGGGGGGACCGGTAATGAAAAACTGTTTTTT. It codes for CASSGGTGNEKLFF. The chain recombines TRBV2 with TRBJ1-4, with a possible D match to TRBD1 (5 bases). Trimming removed 4 bases at V and 4 bases at J, with 10 bases between. Germline assignment: CDR1 SNHLY and CDR2 FYNNEI. The CDR3 has 14 residues.